The clone carrying this T cell receptor beta chain was seen repeatedly, ten times or more. These data belong to a study of regulatory T cells in long-lasting Graves disease. The CDR3 is made up of 15 amino acids. CDR1 is SGHNT, CDR2 YYREEE, per germline (reference sequence). Trimming removed 0 bases at V and 5 bases at J, with 13 bases between. Investigators prepared the TCR beta libraries by applying iRepertoire HTBI primers and Arm-PCR of CDR3 regions. TCRdb re-analysed the multiplex PCR reads in MiXCR, keeping a single row per CDR3 protein. Seen here are 200,000 to 300,000 distinct CDR3 sequences, around 20% observed once, and the top ten hold approximately 14%. Described time point: newly diagnosed GD, antithyroid drugs for less than 3 months. Scientists built the TCR library using RNA that was extracted from PBMCs.

The V gene is TRBV5-4, the J gene TRBJ2-3; TRBD2 is a possible D gene (5 bases). The sample here was peripheral blood mononuclear cells (PBMCs), taken at new diagnosis, from a patient treated with antithyroid drugs. This sequence was found in a female donor with Graves disease. The CDR3 is CASSLGPTGIDTQYF. The CDR3 DNA is TGTGCCAGCAGCTTGGGCCCGACGGGGATAGATACGCAGTATTTT. Drawing the rest from reference TRBV5-4 and TRBJ2-3, the complete variable domain is ETGVTQSPTHLIKTRGQQVTLRCSSQSGHNTVSWYQQALGQGPQFIFQYYREEENGRGNFPPRFSGLQFPNYSSELNVNALELDDSALYLCASSLGPTGIDTQYFGPGTRLTVL.